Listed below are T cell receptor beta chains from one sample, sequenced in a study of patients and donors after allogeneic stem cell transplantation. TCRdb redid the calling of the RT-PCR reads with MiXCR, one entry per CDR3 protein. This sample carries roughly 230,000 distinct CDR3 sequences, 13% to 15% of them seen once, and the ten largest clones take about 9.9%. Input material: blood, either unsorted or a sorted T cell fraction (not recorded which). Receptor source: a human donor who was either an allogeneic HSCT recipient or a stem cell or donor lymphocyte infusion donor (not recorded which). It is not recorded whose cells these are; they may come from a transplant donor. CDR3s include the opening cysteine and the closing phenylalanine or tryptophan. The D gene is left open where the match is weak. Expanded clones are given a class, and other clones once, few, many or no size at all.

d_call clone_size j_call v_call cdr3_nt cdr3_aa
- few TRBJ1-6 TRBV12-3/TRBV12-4 TGTGCCAGCAGTCCAACAGAGGCTCGGTCACCCCTCCACTTT CASSPTEARSPLHF
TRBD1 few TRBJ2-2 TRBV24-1 TGTGCCACCAGTGACCCAAAACCGGGACAGGGGTATACCGGGGAGCTGTTTTTT CATSDPKPGQGYTGELFF
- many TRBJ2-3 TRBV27 TGTGCCAGCAGGGGGGGGCTGGATGATACGCAGTATTTT CASRGGLDDTQYF
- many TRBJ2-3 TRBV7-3 TGTGCCAGCAGCTTAGGGTTGGACGCAGATACGCAGTATTTT CASSLGLDADTQYF
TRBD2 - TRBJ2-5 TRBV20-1 TGCAGTGAGGCGGGGGGGCCTTTGATCGAAAAGACCCAGTACTTC CSEAGGPLIEKTQYF
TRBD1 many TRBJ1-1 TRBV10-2 TGCGCCAGCAGTTGGACAGGGGGTAACACTGAAGCTTTCTTT CASSWTGGNTEAFF
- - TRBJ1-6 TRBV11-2 TGTGCCAGCAGCCGCCCTACAGGGCTGAATTCACCCCTCCACTTT CASSRPTGLNSPLHF
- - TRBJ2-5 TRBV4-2 TGTGCCAGCAGCCAAGCGACACAAGCAGAGACCCAGTACTTC CASSQATQAETQYF
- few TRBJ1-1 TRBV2 TGTGCCAGCAGTGAACGGAAGGGGAACACTGAAGCTTTCTTT CASSERKGNTEAFF
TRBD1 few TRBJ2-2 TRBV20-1 TGCAGTGCTAGAGACGTGACAGGGTTGGACACCGGGGAGCTGTTTTTT CSARDVTGLDTGELFF
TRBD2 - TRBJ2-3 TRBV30 TGTGCCTGGAGTCGGGGGGAGGACTGGCACACAGATACGCAGTATTTT CAWSRGEDWHTDTQYF
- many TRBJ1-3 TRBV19 TGTGCCAGTAGGACGGGACACTCCTCTGGAAACACCATATATTTT CASRTGHSSGNTIYF
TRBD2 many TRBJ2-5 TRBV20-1 TGCAGTGCTATGACTAGCGGGGGACAAGAGACCCAGTACTTC CSAMTSGGQETQYF
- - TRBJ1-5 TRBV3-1 TGTGCCAGCAGCCGGTCCGGGGGTGATCAGCCCCAGCATTTT CASSRSGGDQPQHF
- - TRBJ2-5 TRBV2 TGTGCCGGTCAGGCAGGGGTGTTGGAGACCCAGTACTTC CAGQAGVLETQYF
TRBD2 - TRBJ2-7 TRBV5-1 TGCGCCAGCAGCTTGTGGGGGGGTAGCGACGAGCAGTACTTC CASSLWGGSDEQYF
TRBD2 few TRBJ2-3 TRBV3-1 TGTGCCAGCAGCCAAGAGAGGGGACTAGCGGGGCCCTTCTATTTT CASSQERGLAGPFYF
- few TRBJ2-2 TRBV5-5 TGTGCCAGCAGCCCCCGTATGGGGCGTGACACCGGGGAGCTGTTTTTT CASSPRMGRDTGELFF
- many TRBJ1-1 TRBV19 TGTGCCAGTAGTATACCAGGGAGGGAACAAGGAGCTTTCTTT CASSIPGREQGAFF
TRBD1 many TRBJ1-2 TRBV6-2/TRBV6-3 TGTGCCAGCAGCCCGGACAGGGGTGGCTACACCTTC CASSPDRGGYTF
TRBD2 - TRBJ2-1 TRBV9 TGTGCCAGCAGCGTAGCGACTAGCGGAAGAAATGAGCAGTTCTTC CASSVATSGRNEQFF
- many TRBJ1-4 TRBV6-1 TGTGCCAGCAGTGAGGTCGCGGGGGTTGGAGGCGAAAAACTGTTTTTT CASSEVAGVGGEKLFF
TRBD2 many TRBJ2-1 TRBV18 TGTGCCAGCTCACCACCATCGCTAGCGGACAATGAGCAGTTCTTC CASSPPSLADNEQFF
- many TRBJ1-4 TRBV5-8 TGTGCCAGCAGCTTGGAGGTCTTGGAGGAAAAACTGTTTTTT CASSLEVLEEKLFF
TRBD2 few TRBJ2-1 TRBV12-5 TGTGCTAGTGGTTTGGAGGCGGGAGGGCAGAATGAGCAGTTCTTC CASGLEAGGQNEQFF
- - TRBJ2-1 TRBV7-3 TGTGCCAGCAGCTTAGGTGTCGTCTCCTACAATGAGCAGTTCTTC CASSLGVVSYNEQFF
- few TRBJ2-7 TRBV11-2 TGTGCCAGCAGCGTAAGACGGAGTATCTACGAGCAGTACTTC CASSVRRSIYEQYF
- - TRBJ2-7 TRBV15 TGTGCCACCAGCAGAGAAATGGCGGGCGGCGGCGAGCAGTACTTC CATSREMAGGGEQYF
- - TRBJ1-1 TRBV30 TGTGCCTGGACCAGGGAGAACACTGAAGCTTTCTTT CAWTRENTEAFF
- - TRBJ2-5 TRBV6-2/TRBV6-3 TGTGCTACCGACGGCCCCATCAAAGAGACCCAGTACTTC CATDGPIKETQYF
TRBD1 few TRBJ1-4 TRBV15 TGTGCCACCAGCGAGTCGGGACAGTTCTTTGAAAAACTGTTTTTT CATSESGQFFEKLFF
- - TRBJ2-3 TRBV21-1 TGTGCCAGCAGCAAAGGCGCTAGCGTCGGCACAGATACGCAGTATTTT CASSKGASVGTDTQYF
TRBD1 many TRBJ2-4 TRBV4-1 TGCGCCAGCAGCACTCGGGACAGGAGGTTAGCCAAAAACATTCAGTACTTC CASSTRDRRLAKNIQYF
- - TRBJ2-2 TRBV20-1 TGCAGTGCCGGGGGAACCGGGGAGCTGTTTTTT CSAGGTGELFF
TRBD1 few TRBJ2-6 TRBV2 TGTGCCAGCAGTGCGACAGGGTTCGGGGCCAACGTCCTGACTTTC CASSATGFGANVLTF
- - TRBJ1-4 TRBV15 TGTGCCACCAGCCCCCGAACAGGGACTTTTAATGAAAAACTGTTTTTT CATSPRTGTFNEKLFF
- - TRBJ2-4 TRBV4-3 TGCGCCAGCAGCCAAGAGTCTCGCCGGGGGAACCTAGCCAAAAACATTCAGTACTTC CASSQESRRGNLAKNIQYF
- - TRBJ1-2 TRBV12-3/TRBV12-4 TGTGCCAGCAGTTTAAGTTCGGGGAACTATGGCTACACCTTC CASSLSSGNYGYTF
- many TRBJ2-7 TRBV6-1 TGTGCCAGCAGCCCTGGACGGACCTACGAGCAGTACTTC CASSPGRTYEQYF
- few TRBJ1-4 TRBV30 TGTGCCTGGAGTCGTGGGGGAGGAGGTGAAAAACTGTTTTTT CAWSRGGGGEKLFF
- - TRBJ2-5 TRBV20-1 TGCAGTGCTAGAGATCTAAGAGGGATGGGGATGCGAAAGACCCAGTACTTC CSARDLRGMGMRKTQYF
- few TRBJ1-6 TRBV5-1 TGCGCCAGCAGCTTGGAGGGGGTCGGTTCACCCCTCCACTTT CASSLEGVGSPLHF
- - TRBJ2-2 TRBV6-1 TGTGCCAGCAGCCCCCAAACAGCTCCGAACACCGGGGAGCTGTTTTTT CASSPQTAPNTGELFF
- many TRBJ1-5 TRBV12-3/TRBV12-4 TGTGCCAGCAGTTTAGGCCGGGACGGCGGAAATCAGCCCCAGCATTTT CASSLGRDGGNQPQHF
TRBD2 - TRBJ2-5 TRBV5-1 TGCGCCAGCAGCTTGGACACTAGCGGGGGGGTTGGCCAAGAGACCCAGTACTTC CASSLDTSGGVGQETQYF
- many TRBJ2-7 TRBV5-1 TGCGCCACCCGTCGGGGAGGTAAGGGTTCCTACGAGCAGTACTTC CATRRGGKGSYEQYF
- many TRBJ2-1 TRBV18 TGTGCCAGCTCACCCCCAGCGGTTTCCTACAATGAGCAGTTCTTC CASSPPAVSYNEQFF
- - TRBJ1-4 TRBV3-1 TGTGCCAGCAGCCAAATTGGCAGTACGACTAATGAAAAACTGTTTTTT CASSQIGSTTNEKLFF
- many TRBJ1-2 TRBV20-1 TGCAGGGGGGGGCCGGACAGAGGCGATGGCTACACCTTC CRGGPDRGDGYTF
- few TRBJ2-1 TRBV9 TGTGCCAGCAGCGTAGGGCTGGTCAGCTACAATGAGCAGTTCTTC CASSVGLVSYNEQFF
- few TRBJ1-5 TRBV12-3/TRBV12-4 TGTGCCAGCAGTTTAAGGTCCAGTAGCAATCAGCCCCAGCATTTT CASSLRSSSNQPQHF
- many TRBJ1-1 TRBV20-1 TGCAGTGCATCAGGGATGAGGGCTGAAGCTTTCTTT CSASGMRAEAFF
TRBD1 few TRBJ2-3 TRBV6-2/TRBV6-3 TGTGCCAGCAGCTTAGACAGGGTGATCACAGATACGCAGTATTTT CASSLDRVITDTQYF